The 2 T cell receptor beta chains reported below all come from one sample, sequenced in a study of T-cell reconstitution after alpha-beta-depleted transplantation in children. As it was prepared, the TCRbeta library received unique molecular identifiers. TCRdb recomputed calls from the PCR reads with MiXCR, one row per CDR3 protein. The table records around 240,000 distinct CDR3 sequences, roughly 8.2% of them present only once. Material: PBMCs, mostly from graft donor cells, obtained 180 days after TCRalphabeta/CD19-depleted stem cell transplant. The source is a male patient under 18 who had a stem cell transplant for acute lymphoblastic leukemia, so the T cells may come from the graft donor.

This clonotype has a count of ten or more. V and J are TRBV5-1 and TRBJ2-3; no clear D. The length of the CDR3 is 16 residues. V was trimmed by 0 bases and J by 2 bases, leaving 13 bases between them. Germline V gene sequence: CDR1 SGHRS, CDR2 YFSETQ. This CDR3 reads CASSLVQTRDTDTQYF. As DNA, the CDR3 is TGCGCCAGCAGCTTGGTCCAGACAAGGGACACAGATACGCAGTATTTT. The full variable domain, with the rest looked up from reference TRBV5-1 and TRBJ2-3, is KAGVTQTPRYLIKTRGQQVTLSCSPISGHRSVSWYQQTPGQGLQFLFEYFSETQRNKGNFPGRFSGRQFSNSRSEMNVSTLELGDSALYLCASSLVQTRDTDTQYFGPGTRLTVL.

The chain uses TRBV12-3 or TRBV12-4 and TRBJ2-6, with D unclear. Trimming shortened V by 10 bases and J by 2 bases, and 12 bases separated the two germline ends. The length of the CDR3 is 14 residues. The CDR3: CATSRYTGANVLTF. The CDR3 nucleotides read TGTGCCACCTCCCGTTACACTGGGGCCAACGTCCTGACTTTC.